The 8 T cell receptor beta chains reported below all come from one sample, sequenced in a study of T cell responses to AZD1222 COVID-19 vaccine. Method: immunoSEQ multiplex PCR; TCRdb's copy keeps in-frame clones and lacks some. The repertoire holds about 62,000 clones, with about 70% as singletons. The sequenced sample was peripheral blood, obtained on day 0 of AZD1222 vaccination. These receptors all stem from an adult in good health.

This clone was counted a single time. V and J are TRBV5-8 and TRBJ1-3; 10 bases match TRBD1. Germline CDR1 is SGHTS and CDR2 is YDEGEE. J lost 2 bases, V lost 2 bases, and 1 base had no gene match. The CDR3 consists of 15 residues. CDR3 sequence reads: CASSLGQGAGNTIYF. In nucleotides, the CDR3 is TGTGCCAGCAGCTTAGGACAGGGGGCTGGAAACACCATATATTTT.

The chain recombines TRBV6-6 with TRBJ1-1, with D tentatively TRBD1 (6 bases). The CDR3 has 13 amino acids. CDR1 is MNHNY, CDR2 SVGAGI, per germline (reference sequence). V lost 6 bases and J lost 4, with 12 bases in between. CDR3 region: CASRAGEATEAFF. CDR3 in DNA: TGTGCCAGCAGGGCAGGGGAGGCCACTGAAGCTTTCTTT.

In its sample, this clone was seen a few times. The genes are TRBV30 and TRBJ2-5; D is perhaps TRBD2 (5 bases). V was shortened by 1 base and J by 1 base, with 13 bases between the two germline ends. The CDR3 covers 15 residues. The V gene's germline CDR1 is GTSNPN and CDR2 SVGIG (reference sequence). CDR3 loop: CAWSAGLGVQETQYF. For the CDR3, the DNA is TGTGCCTGGAGTGCAGGACTTGGGGTCCAAGAGACCCAGTACTTC. The whole variable domain, remainder taken from reference TRBV30 and TRBJ2-5, is SQTIHQWPATLVQPVGSPLSLECTVEGTSNPNLYWYRQAAGRGLQLLFYSVGIGQISSEVPQNLSASRPQDRQFILSSKKLLLSDSGFYLCAWSAGLGVQETQYFGPGTRLLVL.

This sequence joins TRBV11-3 and TRBJ2-5, with 7 bases that match TRBD1. This CDR3 is built from 14 residues. Trimming at V came to 5 bases and at J to 2 bases, leaving 5 bases not matched to a gene. Germline V gene sequence: CDR1 SGHNT, CDR2 YENEEA. The CDR3 DNA sequence: TGTGCCAGCAGCCCGGGACAGTCTCAAGAGACCCAGTACTTC. Translated: CASSPGQSQETQYF.

The chain has TRBV19 and TRBJ1-5; D possibly corresponds to TRBD1 (5 bases). The V gene lost 3 bases and the J gene lost 7 bases, with 13 bases spanning the gap. Per germline, CDR1 LNHDA and CDR2 SQIVND (reference sequence). CDR3 length equals 14 residues. The CDR3 protein is CASSMGGEGQPQHF. CDR3 DNA sequence: TGTGCCAGTAGTATGGGGGGAGAGGGCCAGCCCCAGCATTTT.

The V gene is TRBV7-2, the J gene TRBJ2-3; D is unclear. V lost 0 bases and J 0 bases, leaving 7 bases between the germline ends. CDR3 size: 15 residues. Germline V gene data show CDR1 as SGHTA and CDR2 as FQGNSA. For the CDR3, the DNA is TGTGCCAGCAGCTTAGCAGGCCTCAGCACAGATACGCAGTATTTT. Amino acid sequence: CASSLAGLSTDTQYF.

The chain combines TRBV7-9 with TRBJ2-5; 7 bases map to TRBD2. The CDR3 has 13 residues. Germline values: CDR1 SEHNR, CDR2 FQNEAQ (reference sequence). With V trimmed by 8 bases and J by 5 bases, 8 bases remained unmatched. CDR3 region: CASRLGEGETQYF. The CDR3 coding sequence is TGTGCCAGCCGACTCGGGGAGGGCGAGACCCAGTACTTC.

This clone occurred once. V gene TRBV2 combines with J gene TRBJ1-1, with D tentatively TRBD1 (5 bases). Deletions cut 5 bases from V and 1 base from J, with 11 bases between. CDR1 and CDR2 (germline): SNHLY, FYNNEI. This CDR3 contains 14 residues. CDR3 DNA sequence: TGTGCCAGCAGTTTGAGGGGTCGGAACACTGAAGCTTTCTTT. Protein sequence: CASSLRGRNTEAFF.